Presented here are 17 T cell receptor beta chains from one specimen sequenced in a study of cytomegalovirus exposure and HLA in healthy donors. The study ran its PCR with 60 Vbeta and 13 Jbeta primers. TCRdb's table, derived via immunoSEQ multiplex PCR, lists solely in-frame clones and lacks some. In the table there are some 80,000 clones, more than 60% of which are singletons. Sequencing was done on a sample of PBMCs. The source of these receptors is a man aged 35 to 55 in good health and CMV-seronegative.

The chain employs TRBV28 and TRBJ2-2; TRBD2 aligns across 8 bases. From germline, CDR1 is MDHEN and CDR2 SYDVKM. V shed 5 bases, J shed 4 bases, and the junction held 12 bases outside the gene matches. CDR3 length: 17 residues. CDR3 sequence (DNA): TGTGCCAGCAGTCCCCCGACTAGCGTGCGACGCACCGGGGAGCTGTTTTTT. Its protein product is CASSPPTSVRRTGELFF.

The genes are TRBV30 and TRBJ2-5; 12 nucleotides match TRBD2. The CDR3 runs to 12 residues. CDR1 GTSNPN and CDR2 SVGIG come from the germline V gene (reference sequence). V dropped 8 bases and J dropped 4; count of bases not matched to a gene: 2. Here the CDR3 DNA reads TGTGCCCGGGGACTAGCGGGAGAGACCCAGTACTTC. This gives the protein CARGLAGETQYF.

The rearrangement joins TRBV5-1 to TRBJ1-5; 8 nucleotides line up with TRBD1. V lost 2 bases to trimming and J lost 6 bases; unmatched junction nucleotides: 4. The CDR3 runs to 14 residues. Germline lookup yields CDR1 SGHRS and CDR2 YFSETQ. The CDR3 nucleotides are TGCGCCAGCAGCTTCGGACAGGGCACTCAGCCCCAGCATTTT. Protein: CASSFGQGTQPQHF.

The CDR3 nucleotides are TGCGCCAGCAGTCTCGAACCGGGACAGGGGACTAGCACAGATACGCAGTATTTT. This sequence encodes CASSLEPGQGTSTDTQYF. The chain combines TRBV10-2 with TRBJ2-3; TRBD1 matches 10 bases. Germline-derived CDR1 and CDR2 are WSHSY and SAAADI. The V segment lost 5 bases and the J segment 0 bases; nucleotides outside the gene matches: 11. The CDR3 sequence is 18 residues long.

The rearrangement links TRBV6-1 to TRBJ1-2; TRBD1 agrees at 7 bases. The germline gives CDR1 MNHNS, CDR2 SASEGT. J lost 7 bases, V lost 4 bases, and 9 bases had no gene match. The CDR3 covers 14 residues. CDR3 residues: CASSGVEGAGGYTF. In DNA form, the CDR3 reads TGTGCCAGCAGTGGGGTGGAGGGGGCGGGTGGCTACACCTTC.

The chain has TRBV28 and TRBJ1-2; no firm D call. The germline V gene has CDR1 MDHEN and CDR2 SYDVKM. This CDR3 has 13 amino acids. V lost 2 bases and J 1 base, leaving 5 bases between the germline ends. CDR3 sequence (DNA): TGTGCCAGCAGTTTAATCAGTAACTATGGCTACACCTTC. Translation: CASSLISNYGYTF.

The chain employs TRBV18 and TRBJ1-1, with 7 bases aligning to TRBD1. The CDR3 runs 16 residues. Trimming at V came to 3 bases and at J to 0 bases, leaving 7 bases not matched to a gene. CDR1 is KGHSH and CDR2 is LQKENI in the germline V gene. CDR3 residues: CASSPTGSMLNTEAFF. CDR3 nucleotide sequence: TGTGCCAGCTCACCGACAGGGTCAATGCTGAACACTGAAGCTTTCTTT.

This clone was recorded once. V and J are TRBV2 and TRBJ2-3, with TRBD2 identical over 8 bases. V shed 8 bases, J shed 6 bases, and the junction held 13 bases outside the gene matches. The CDR3 length is 15 residues. Germline CDR1 SNHLY, CDR2 FYNNEI. The chain's CDR3 is CASLPLPGGSDTQYF. The CDR3 DNA sequence: TGTGCCAGCCTCCCTCTGCCGGGAGGGTCTGATACGCAGTATTTT.

The rearrangement uses TRBV25-1 and TRBJ2-1, with TRBD2 matching over 9 bases. The CDR3 covers 13 residues. The germline CDR1 and CDR2 sequences are MGHDK and SYGVNS. Unmatched junction bases numbered 9, after V lost 2 bases and J lost 16 bases. CDR3: CASSEVVGTSFFF. CDR3 DNA sequence: TGTGCCAGCAGTGAAGTGGTCGGGACTAGCTTCTTCTTC.

The chain carries TRBV10-2 and TRBJ2-7; D may be TRBD1 (5 bases). CDR1 WSHSY and CDR2 SAAADI come from the germline V gene. Trimming stripped 4 bases from V and 1 base from J, with 11 bases between. The CDR3 totals 14 residues. As DNA, the CDR3 is TGCGCCAGCAGTGGACAGATGATATCCTACGAGCAGTACTTC. Translated: CASSGQMISYEQYF.

V and J are TRBV4-2 and TRBJ1-5, with D tentatively TRBD1 (6 bases). Per germline, CDR1 LGHNA and CDR2 YNFKEQ. V lost 5 bases, J lost 16 bases, and 18 bases lay in between. The CDR3 loop spans 12 amino acids. The CDR3 spells CASSSQGWGLHF. As DNA, the CDR3 is TGTGCCAGCAGCAGTCAGGGTTGGGGGCTACATTTT.

CDR3 protein: CASSIGAMLPSLQYF. The CDR3 coding sequence is TGTGCCAGTAGTATAGGGGCGATGTTACCCTCTCTGCAGTACTTC. The J gene is TRBJ2-7, the V gene TRBV19; D is unresolved. Germline V CDR1 and CDR2: LNHDA, SQIVND (reference sequence). V lost 1 base and J 9 bases, leaving 19 bases between the germline ends. The CDR3 is 15 amino acids.

A note on this clone: A junction end diverges from the germline sequence, so it may reflect a read error. The rearrangement links TRBV7-9 to TRBJ2-6, with D tentatively TRBD1 (5 bases). The CDR3 extends over 14 amino acids. In germline, CDR1 is SEHNR, CDR2 FQNEAQ (reference sequence). As DNA, the CDR3 is TGTGCCAGCAGCCAGACCTCTGGGGCCAACGGCCTGACTTTC. Its translation is CASSQTSGANGLTF.

This clone was recorded a few times. The chain employs TRBV5-1 and TRBJ1-1; the match to TRBD1 covers 8 bases. Unmatched junction bases numbered 14, after V lost 0 bases and J lost 10 bases. The CDR3 loop spans 16 amino acids. Germline V gives CDR1 SGHRS, CDR2 YFSETQ. DNA for the CDR3: TGCGCCAGCAGCTTGGCCGGATCGACAGGGGTAAAGGGAGCTTTCTTT. Translated, it gives CASSLAGSTGVKGAFF. The variable domain in full, completed from reference TRBV5-1 and TRBJ1-1, reads KAGVTQTPRYLIKTRGQQVTLSCSPISGHRSVSWYQQTPGQGLQFLFEYFSETQRNKGNFPGRFSGRQFSNSRSEMNVSTLELGDSALYLCASSLAGSTGVKGAFFGQGTRLTVV.

The chain couples TRBV5-4 to TRBJ2-1; 11 bases are shared with TRBD2. Germline V CDR1 and CDR2: SGHNT, YYREEE (reference sequence). Trimming removed 3 bases from V and 4 bases from J; junction bases left unmatched: 6. This CDR3 is 16 amino acids long. CDR3 coding DNA: TGTGCCAGCAGCTCCGCCACTAGCGGGAGTTACAATGAGCAGTTCTTC. Protein product: CASSSATSGSYNEQFF.

This clone was seen just once. The V call is TRBV5-4, the J call TRBJ1-1, with D unresolved. The CDR3 length is 13 residues. The germline V gene has CDR1 SGHNT and CDR2 YYREEE (reference sequence). V was shortened by 0 bases and J by 5 bases, with 8 bases between the two germline ends. CDR3 DNA sequence: TGTGCCAGCAGCTTGGACAGCCGGACTGAAGCTTTCTTT. This gives the protein CASSLDSRTEAFF.

V usage is TRBV6-5 and J usage is TRBJ1-5, with D possibly matching TRBD1 (6 bases). CDR3 length equals 15 residues. The ends were cut back, 6 bases at V and 0 bases at J, with 12 bases in the middle. The germline CDR1 and CDR2 sequences are MNHEY and SVGAGI. In DNA form, the CDR3 reads TGTGCCAGCAGGAACAGGGTTGATAGCAATCAGCCCCAGCATTTT. This gives the protein CASRNRVDSNQPQHF.